The 22 T cell receptor beta chains in this list originate from one sample, sequenced in a study of T cell responses to AZD1222 COVID-19 vaccine. The protocol was immunoSEQ multiplex PCR, while the TCRdb copy is restricted to in-frame clones and leaves out a portion. The sample carries approximately 77,000 clones, about 92% recorded once. The sample was peripheral blood, taken 28 days after the second AZD1222 dose. Receptors originate from an adult who received the AZD1222 COVID-19 vaccine.

The V gene is TRBV3-1 (or the pseudogene TRBV3-2), the J gene TRBJ2-7; tentatively, D is TRBD1 or TRBD2 (6 bases each). The CDR3 sequence is 17 residues long. The germline CDR1 and CDR2 sequences are LGHDT and YNNKEL (reference sequence). Between the trimmed V and J ends, which lost 3 bases and 2 bases, there was a span of 20 bases. The CDR3 here is CASSHYGHRGETYEQYF. The CDR3 nucleotides are TGTGCCAGCAGCCATTACGGACATAGGGGGGAGACCTACGAGCAGTACTTC.

The chain couples TRBV30 to TRBJ1-1; D might be TRBD1 (6 bases). Germline V gives CDR1 GTSNPN, CDR2 SVGIG (reference sequence). Trimming removed 5 bases from V and 4 bases from J, with 14 bases in between. The CDR3 totals 13 residues. Here the CDR3 reads CAWGQGRITEAFF. CDR3 DNA sequence: TGTGCCTGGGGGCAGGGGCGAATCACTGAAGCTTTCTTT.

This clone was counted once. The J gene is TRBJ2-5, the V gene TRBV6-6; possible D gene TRBD2, 6 bases. The CDR3 has 12 amino acids. Trimming shortened V by 7 bases and J by 5 bases, and 11 bases separated the two germline ends. Germline V gene lookup returns CDR1 MNHNY and CDR2 SVGAGI (reference sequence). The CDR3 spells CASTRGSETQYF. The CDR3 DNA is TGTGCCAGCACGCGGGGATCGGAGACCCAGTACTTC.

The V call is TRBV5-1, the J call TRBJ2-1, with 12 bases matching TRBD2. The CDR3 has 13 amino acids. Germline V lookup: CDR1 SGHRS, CDR2 YFSETQ. The V segment lost 4 bases and the J segment 16 bases; nucleotides outside the gene matches: 9. CDR3 DNA sequence: TGCGCCAGCAGCCCGAAGACTAGCGGGAGTCATTTCTTC. This codes for CASSPKTSGSHFF.

This clone appeared a few times. The J gene is TRBJ2-5, the V gene TRBV15, with 8 bases that match TRBD2. Per the germline V gene, CDR1 is LNHNV and CDR2 is YYDKDF (reference sequence). This CDR3 is 16 amino acids long. V shed 2 bases and J 5 bases; nucleotides not matched to a gene: 10. The DNA for the CDR3 is TGTGCCACCAGCAGACTTAGCGGGAAGGGAGGTGAGACCCAGTACTTC. Protein: CATSRLSGKGGETQYF. The entire variable domain, with the rest obtained from reference TRBV15 and TRBJ2-5, is as follows: DAMVIQNPRYQVTQFGKPVTLSCSQTLNHNVMYWYQQKSSQAPKLLFHYYDKDFNNEADTPDNFQSRRPNTSFCFLDIRSPGLGDTAMYLCATSRLSGKGGETQYFGPGTRLLVL.

The CDR3 DNA reads as TGTGCCAGCAGTGACAGGGTGGGCACTGAAGCTTTCTTT. This translates into CASSDRVGTEAFF. The chain combines TRBV6-1 with TRBJ1-1, with TRBD1 as a possible D gene (5 bases). CDR3 length: 13 residues. Germline V CDR1 and CDR2: MNHNS, SASEGT. V lost 3 bases, J lost 4 bases, and 9 bases lay in between.

The chain employs TRBV2 and TRBJ2-7, with D uncertain. Per germline, CDR1 SNHLY and CDR2 FYNNEI. V was trimmed by 4 bases and J by 3 bases, leaving 4 bases between them. This CDR3 spans 11 amino acids. CDR3 nucleotides: TGTGCCAGCAGTGCCAGCTACGAGCAGTACTTC. This sequence encodes CASSASYEQYF.

The rearrangement links TRBV7-9 to TRBJ1-2; D unclear. CDR3 size: 14 residues. CDR1 SEHNR and CDR2 FQNEAQ come from the germline V gene (reference sequence). The V gene lost 5 bases and the J gene lost 5 bases, with 15 bases spanning the gap. The CDR3 spells CASSLPGRWYGYTF. CDR3 nucleotide sequence: TGTGCCAGCAGCCTACCTGGGAGATGGTATGGCTACACCTTC. The full variable domain, completed using reference TRBV7-9 and TRBJ1-2, is DTGVSQNPRHKITKRGQNVTFRCDPISEHNRLYWYRQTLGQGPEFLTYFQNEAQLEKSRLLSDRFSAERPKGSFSTLEIQRTEQGDSAMYLCASSLPGRWYGYTFGSGTRLTVV.

The CDR3 protein is CAIKADPNYGYTF. Here the CDR3 DNA reads TGTGCCATCAAAGCAGACCCCAACTATGGCTACACCTTC. The rearrangement uses TRBV10-3 and TRBJ1-2; unclear D gene. V lost 7 bases and J 2 bases, leaving 11 bases between the germline ends. Per germline, CDR1 ENHRY and CDR2 SYGVKD. The CDR3 runs 13 residues.

This clone was counted a few times. The chain is built from TRBV5-1 and TRBJ2-7; the match to TRBD1 covers 11 bases. The V gene end was trimmed by 5 bases and the J gene end by 7 bases; junction bases not matched to a gene: 5. From germline, CDR1 is SGHRS and CDR2 YFSETQ. The CDR3 length is 13 residues. The chain's CDR3 is CASRTGTGGEQYF. The CDR3 region has the DNA TGCGCCAGCAGAACCGGGACAGGGGGTGAGCAGTACTTC.

This rearrangement joins TRBV11-2 to TRBJ2-7; D possibly corresponds to TRBD1 (5 bases). V lost 4 bases and J 4 bases, leaving 14 bases between the germline ends. Germline values: CDR1 SGHAT, CDR2 FQNNGV. This CDR3 contains 14 residues. The CDR3 loop is CASSYRQKPYEQYF. The CDR3 nucleotides read TGTGCCAGCAGCTACCGACAGAAACCTTACGAGCAGTACTTC.

V gene TRBV14 combines with J gene TRBJ1-1; 8 bases line up with TRBD1. The J segment lost 1 base and the V segment lost 1 base, leaving 11 bases of the junction unmatched. Per germline, CDR1 SGHDN and CDR2 FVKESK. This CDR3 contains 18 residues. Here the CDR3 reads CASSQGLRRQGPNTEAFF. The CDR3 DNA reads as TGTGCCAGCAGCCAAGGGTTAAGACGACAGGGGCCGAACACTGAAGCTTTCTTT.

The chain uses TRBV5-1 and TRBJ1-3; D is undetermined. V lost 4 bases, J lost 2 bases, and 7 bases lay in between. The germline gives CDR1 SGHRS, CDR2 YFSETQ. The CDR3 spans 13 residues. The CDR3 is CASSPRPGNTIYF. DNA of the CDR3: TGCGCCAGCAGCCCCCGACCTGGAAACACCATATATTTT. Variable domain in full (rest from reference TRBV5-1 and TRBJ1-3): KAGVTQTPRYLIKTRGQQVTLSCSPISGHRSVSWYQQTPGQGLQFLFEYFSETQRNKGNFPGRFSGRQFSNSRSEMNVSTLELGDSALYLCASSPRPGNTIYFGEGSWLTVV.

Of note for this clone: At one end, the junction sequence differs from germline, possibly due to a read error. The V and J genes are TRBV6-5 and TRBJ1-5; D not resolved. Germline V CDR1 and CDR2: MNHEY, SVGAGI. This CDR3 is built from 15 residues. CDR3 DNA: TGTGCCAGCGGTTATTCCGACGCTAGCAATCAGCCCCAGCATTTT. It translates to CASGYSDASNQPQHF.

This chain uses TRBV7-8 with TRBJ1-1; 8 bases are shared with TRBD1. CDR1 and CDR2 from the germline V gene are SGHVS and FQNEAQ. With 4 bases clipped from V and 8 bases from J, the junction kept 12 bases outside the gene matches. This CDR3 spans 15 amino acids. CDR3 sequence: CASSSARTGRGEAFF. In DNA form, the CDR3 reads TGTGCCAGCAGCTCAGCTAGGACAGGGCGTGGGGAAGCTTTCTTT. Full variable domain (outside the CDR3, taken from reference TRBV7-8 and TRBJ1-1): GAGVSQSPRYKVAKRGQDVALRCDPISGHVSLFWYQQALGQGPEFLTYFQNEAQLDKSGLPSDRFFAERPEGSVSTLKIQRTQQEDSAVYLCASSSARTGRGEAFFGQGTRLTVV.

V and J are TRBV10-3 and TRBJ1-4; D uncertain. The CDR3 has 15 residues. V lost 2 bases and J 2 bases, leaving 9 bases between the germline ends. Germline V CDR1 and CDR2: ENHRY, SYGVKD. DNA for the CDR3: TGTGCCATCAGTGAGAATGGTTTGACTAATGAAAAACTGTTTTTT. Protein: CAISENGLTNEKLFF.

This clone was seen a few times. The chain carries TRBV2 and TRBJ2-7; D uncertain. The ends were cut back, 6 bases at V and 2 bases at J, with 14 bases in the middle. This CDR3 is 14 amino acids long. From germline, CDR1 is SNHLY and CDR2 FYNNEI. As DNA, the CDR3 is TGTGCCAGCAGCCCTAGGGTTTCCACCTACGAGCAGTACTTC. Translated, it gives CASSPRVSTYEQYF.

The V gene is TRBV6-1, the J gene TRBJ1-2; D is undetermined. This CDR3 region has 16 residues. Germline V gene lookup returns CDR1 MNHNS and CDR2 SASEGT. V lost 4 bases and J lost 4, with 19 bases in between. This chain's CDR3 is CASSVIGLGSTYGYTF. The CDR3 coding sequence is TGTGCCAGCAGTGTAATCGGCCTCGGATCAACCTATGGCTACACCTTC.

The chain employs TRBV20-1 and TRBJ2-5; D gene ambiguous. The CDR3 consists of 12 residues. The germline V and J ends were trimmed by 3 bases and 4 bases, with 9 bases remaining between them. The germline V gene encodes CDR1 DFQATT and CDR2 SNEGSKA (reference sequence). CDR3 DNA sequence: TGCAGTGCTAGTCGGCGTCCAGAGACCCAGTACTTC. This sequence encodes CSASRRPETQYF.

This clone was detected once. The chain is built from TRBV14 and TRBJ1-2; no definite D call. Germline V gene data show CDR1 as SGHDN and CDR2 as FVKESK. V was clipped by 5 bases and J by 8 bases, with 15 bases between them. The CDR3 totals 13 residues. The CDR3 sequence is CASSEGLRRGYTF. CDR3 DNA: TGTGCCAGCAGCGAGGGCCTACGTAGAGGCTACACCTTC. Supplemented by reference TRBV14 and TRBJ1-2, the full variable domain reads EAGVTQFPSHSVIEKGQTVTLRCDPISGHDNLYWYRRVMGKEIKFLLHFVKESKQDESGMPNNRFLAERTGGTYSTLKVQPAELEDSGVYFCASSEGLRRGYTFGSGTRLTVV.

The V call is TRBV3-1 (or the pseudogene TRBV3-2), the J call TRBJ2-7; D unclear. Germline V gene data show CDR1 as LGHDT and CDR2 as YNNKEL (reference sequence). This CDR3 spans 14 amino acids. Trimming left V 1 base short and J 0 bases short, with 7 bases between. The CDR3 loop is CASSQALRSYEQYF. CDR3 in DNA: TGTGCCAGCAGCCAAGCTCTCCGCTCCTACGAGCAGTACTTC.

The rearrangement links TRBV7-6 to TRBJ2-6, with a tentative D call TRBD1 (6 bases). V was trimmed by 5 bases and J by 0 bases, leaving 20 bases between them. Germline V gene data show CDR1 as SGHVS and CDR2 as FNYEAQ. The CDR3 extends over 19 amino acids. In DNA, the CDR3 is TGTGCCAGCAGCCCAACCTCCGGACAGCATGGCTCTGGGGCCAACGTCCTGACTTTC. Protein sequence: CASSPTSGQHGSGANVLTF.